Following are 5 T cell receptor beta chains from one sample sequenced in a study of T cell clonality in common variable immunodeficiency. The method was immunoSEQ multiplex PCR; TCRdb's version includes in-frame clones alone and lacks a portion of them. In total the sample includes about 34,000 clones, none of them seen once. The sequencing input was peripheral blood mononuclear cells. All receptors derive from a person aged 18 to 70 in good health.

This clone appeared many times. Sequencing ends 3 residues short of the CDR3 end; the germline J gene provides the rest. V and J are TRBV23-1 and TRBJ2-7; the D is unclear. TRBV23-1 is marked as an open reading frame, function uncertain. V shed 6 bases and J shed 4 bases, with 19 bases lying between them. This CDR3 spans 15 amino acids. CDR3 sequence: CASRLKRPPGYEQYF. Incomplete CDR3 DNA: TGCGCCAGCAGACTAAAAAGACCCCCCGGGTACGAG.

This clone appeared many times. The sequence runs out 3 residues before the end of the CDR3; the remainder is reconstructed from the germline J gene. V and J are TRBV24-1 and TRBJ2-1; the match to TRBD2 covers 13 bases. The V and J ends lost 10 bases and 5 bases, in that order; junction bases with no gene match: 13. CDR3 length: 17 residues. The germline gives CDR1 KGHDR, CDR2 SFDVKD. The CDR3 DNA, read in part, is TGTGCCACTCCCATGTCCGGGACTAGCGGGGAGGACAATGAG. It codes for CATPMSGTSGEDNE. The entire CDR3 sequence reads CATPMSGTSGEDNEQFF.

This clone showed up many times. The read ends 3 residues shy of where the CDR3 ends; the end is completed using the germline J gene. The chain uses TRBV5-6 and TRBJ1-2; 9 bases line up with TRBD1. V lost 5 bases, J lost 7 bases, and 12 bases stayed unmatched. CDR1 is SGHDT, CDR2 YYEEEE, per germline. The CDR3 totals 15 residues. CDR3 sequence: CASRGWGQGYGGYTF. The covered CDR3 bases are TGTGCCAGCAGGGGATGGGGACAGGGCTATGGTGGC.

This clone was seen ten or more times. The read is 3 residues too short to cover the CDR3 end, so that end is filled in from the germline J gene. The chain joins TRBV20-1 to TRBJ2-1; D not resolved. This CDR3 spans 15 amino acids. Germline CDR1 and CDR2: DFQATT and SNEGSKA (reference sequence). The V end lost 6 bases, the J end lost 0 bases, and 15 bases lay between the germline ends. The CDR3 sequence: CSAPSNSYSYNEQFF. The CDR3 DNA, read in part, is TGCAGTGCCCCCTCCAACTCCTACTCCTACAATGAG.

The chain's CDR3 is CASSFGEDYTF. The covered CDR3 bases are TGTGCCAGCAGCTTCGGGGAGGAC. The chain has TRBV7-6 and TRBJ1-2; D remains ambiguous. The read ends 3 residues early relative to the CDR3; the germline J gene fills the gap. CDR1 SGHVS and CDR2 FNYEAQ come from the germline V gene. The CDR3 runs 11 residues.